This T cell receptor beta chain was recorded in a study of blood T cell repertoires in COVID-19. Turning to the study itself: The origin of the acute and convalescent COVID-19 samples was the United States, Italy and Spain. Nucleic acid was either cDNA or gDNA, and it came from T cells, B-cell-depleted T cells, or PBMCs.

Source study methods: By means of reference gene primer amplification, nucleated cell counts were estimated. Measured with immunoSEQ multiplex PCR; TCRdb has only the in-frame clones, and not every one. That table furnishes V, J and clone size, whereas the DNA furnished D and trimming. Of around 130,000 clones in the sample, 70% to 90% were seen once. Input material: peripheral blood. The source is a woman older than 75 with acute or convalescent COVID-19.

The CDR3 DNA is TGTGCCAGCAGCGCCGGGACAGGGAAGCAGCCCCAGCATTTT. This gives the protein CASSAGTGKQPQHF. The chain joins TRBV9 to TRBJ1-5, with 9 bases aligning to TRBD1. CDR1 and CDR2 (germline): SGDLS, YYNGEE. J was trimmed by 7 bases and V by 3 bases; bases with no gene match: 5. The CDR3 contains 14 residues.